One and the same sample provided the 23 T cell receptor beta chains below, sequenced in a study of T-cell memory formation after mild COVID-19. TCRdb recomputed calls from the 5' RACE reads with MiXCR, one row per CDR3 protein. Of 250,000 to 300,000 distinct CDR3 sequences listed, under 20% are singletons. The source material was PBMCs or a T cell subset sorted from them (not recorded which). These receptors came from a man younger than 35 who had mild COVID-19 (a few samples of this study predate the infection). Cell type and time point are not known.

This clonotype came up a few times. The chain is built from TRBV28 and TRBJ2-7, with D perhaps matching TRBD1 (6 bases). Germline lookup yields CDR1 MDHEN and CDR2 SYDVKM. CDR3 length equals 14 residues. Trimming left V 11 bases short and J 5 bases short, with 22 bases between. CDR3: CARSPGTSQNEQYV. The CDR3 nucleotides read TGTGCCCGCTCTCCCGGGACATCCCAAAACGAGCAGTACGTC.

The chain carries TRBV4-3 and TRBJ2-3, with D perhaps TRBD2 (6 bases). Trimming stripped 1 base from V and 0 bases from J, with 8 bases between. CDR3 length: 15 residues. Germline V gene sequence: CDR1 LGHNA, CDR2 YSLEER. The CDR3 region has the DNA TGCGCCAGCAGCCAAGTGGCGGGGAGCACAGATACGCAGTATTTT. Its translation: CASSQVAGSTDTQYF.

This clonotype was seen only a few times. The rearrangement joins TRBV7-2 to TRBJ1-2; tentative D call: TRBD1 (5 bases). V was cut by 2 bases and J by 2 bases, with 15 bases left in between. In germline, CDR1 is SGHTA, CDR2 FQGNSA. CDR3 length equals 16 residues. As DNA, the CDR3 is TGTGCCAGCAGCTTAATTTCGGCGGCAGGGAACTATGGCTACACCTTC. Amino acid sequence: CASSLISAAGNYGYTF.

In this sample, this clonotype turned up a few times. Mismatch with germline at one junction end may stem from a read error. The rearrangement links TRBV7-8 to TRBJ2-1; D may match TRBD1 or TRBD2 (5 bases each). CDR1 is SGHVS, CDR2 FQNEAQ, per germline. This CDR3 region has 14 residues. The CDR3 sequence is CASSAVQGRGLGVF. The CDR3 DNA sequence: TGTGCCAGCAGCGCCGTTCAGGGCCGGGGCCTCGGGGTTTTC.

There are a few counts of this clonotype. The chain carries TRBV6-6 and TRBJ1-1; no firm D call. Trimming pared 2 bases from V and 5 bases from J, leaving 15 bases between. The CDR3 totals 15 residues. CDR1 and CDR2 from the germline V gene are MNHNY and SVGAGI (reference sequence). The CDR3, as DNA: TGTGCCAGCAGTTACGGTGGGGTAGTAGGGACTGAAGCTTTCTTT. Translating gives CASSYGGVVGTEAFF.

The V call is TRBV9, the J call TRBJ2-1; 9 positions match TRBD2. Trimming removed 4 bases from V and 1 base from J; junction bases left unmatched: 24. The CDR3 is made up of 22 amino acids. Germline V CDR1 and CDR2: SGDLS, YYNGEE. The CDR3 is CASSPVFPKRGATVLSYNEQFF. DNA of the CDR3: TGTGCCAGCAGCCCGGTCTTTCCTAAGCGGGGGGCAACCGTTCTTTCCTACAATGAGCAGTTCTTC. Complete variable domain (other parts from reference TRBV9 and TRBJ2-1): DSGVTQTPKHLITATGQRVTLRCSPRSGDLSVYWYQQSLDQGLQFLIQYYNGEERAKGNILERFSAQQFPDLHSELNLSSLELGDSALYFCASSPVFPKRGATVLSYNEQFFGPGTRLTVL.

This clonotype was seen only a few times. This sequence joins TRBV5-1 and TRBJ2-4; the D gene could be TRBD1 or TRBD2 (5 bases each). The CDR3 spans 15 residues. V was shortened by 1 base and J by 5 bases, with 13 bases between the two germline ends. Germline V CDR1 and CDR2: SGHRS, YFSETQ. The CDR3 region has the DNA TGCGCCAGCAGCTTGTTGAAGGTGGGGGAAAACATTCAGTACTTC. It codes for CASSLLKVGENIQYF.

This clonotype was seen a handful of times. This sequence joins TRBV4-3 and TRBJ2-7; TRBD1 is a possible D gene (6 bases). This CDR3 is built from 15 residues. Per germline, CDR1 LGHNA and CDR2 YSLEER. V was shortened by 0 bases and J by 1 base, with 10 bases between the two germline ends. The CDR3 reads CASSQEQGFSYEQYV. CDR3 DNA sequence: TGCGCCAGCAGCCAAGAACAGGGTTTTTCCTACGAGCAGTACGTC.

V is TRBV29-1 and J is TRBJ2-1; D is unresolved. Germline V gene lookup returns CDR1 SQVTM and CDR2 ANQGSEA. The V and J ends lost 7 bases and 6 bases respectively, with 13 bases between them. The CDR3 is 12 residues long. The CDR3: CSASQQFNEQFF. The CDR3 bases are TGCAGCGCTTCCCAGCAGTTCAATGAGCAGTTCTTC.

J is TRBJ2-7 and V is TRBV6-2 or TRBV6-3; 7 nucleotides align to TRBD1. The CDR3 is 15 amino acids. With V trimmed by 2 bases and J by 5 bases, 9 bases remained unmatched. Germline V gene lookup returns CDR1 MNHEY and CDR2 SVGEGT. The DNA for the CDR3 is TGTGCCAGCAGTTACCCCTCGACAGGGTGGAACGAGCAGTACTTC. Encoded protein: CASSYPSTGWNEQYF.

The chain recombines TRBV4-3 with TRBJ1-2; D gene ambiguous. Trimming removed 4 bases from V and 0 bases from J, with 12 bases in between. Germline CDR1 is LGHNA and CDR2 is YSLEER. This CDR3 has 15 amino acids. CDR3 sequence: CASSPTDEANYGYTF. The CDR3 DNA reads TGCGCCAGCAGCCCGACCGATGAGGCTAACTATGGCTACACCTTC.

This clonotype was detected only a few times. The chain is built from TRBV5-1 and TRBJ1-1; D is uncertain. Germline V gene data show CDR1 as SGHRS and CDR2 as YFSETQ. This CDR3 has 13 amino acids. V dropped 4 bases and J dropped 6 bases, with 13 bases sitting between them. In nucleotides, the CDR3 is TGCGCCAGCAGCGTCGTGAGGTACTCTGAAGCTTTCTTT. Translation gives CASSVVRYSEAFF.

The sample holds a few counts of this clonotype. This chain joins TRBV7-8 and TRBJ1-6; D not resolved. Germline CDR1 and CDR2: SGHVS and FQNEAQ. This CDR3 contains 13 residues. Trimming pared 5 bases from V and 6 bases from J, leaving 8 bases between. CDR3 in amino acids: CASSPLGNSPLHF. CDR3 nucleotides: TGTGCCAGCAGCCCACTCGGTAATTCACCCCTCCACTTT.

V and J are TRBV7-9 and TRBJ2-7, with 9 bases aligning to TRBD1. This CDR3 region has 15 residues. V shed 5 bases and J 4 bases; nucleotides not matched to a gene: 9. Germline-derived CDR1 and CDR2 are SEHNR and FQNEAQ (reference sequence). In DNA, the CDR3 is TGTGCCAGCAGCCCGAGACAGGGGGGTACGTACGAGCAGTACTTC. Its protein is CASSPRQGGTYEQYF.

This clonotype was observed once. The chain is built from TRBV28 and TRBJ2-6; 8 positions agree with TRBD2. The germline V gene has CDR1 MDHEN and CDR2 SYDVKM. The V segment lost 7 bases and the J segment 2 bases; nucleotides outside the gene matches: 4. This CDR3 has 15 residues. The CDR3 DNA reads TGTGCCAGCAATCCCGGGGGGGCTGGGGCCAACGTCCTGACTTTC. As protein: CASNPGGAGANVLTF.

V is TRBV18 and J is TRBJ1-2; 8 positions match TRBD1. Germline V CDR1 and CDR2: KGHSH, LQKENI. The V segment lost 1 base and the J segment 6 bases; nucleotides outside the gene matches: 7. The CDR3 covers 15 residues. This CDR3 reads CASSPRRGRNNGYTF. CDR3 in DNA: TGTGCCAGCTCACCACGCAGGGGGCGCAACAATGGCTACACCTTC.

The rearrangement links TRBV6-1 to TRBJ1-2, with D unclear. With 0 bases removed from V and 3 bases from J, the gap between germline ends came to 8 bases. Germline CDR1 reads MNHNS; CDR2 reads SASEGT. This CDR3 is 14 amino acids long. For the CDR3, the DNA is TGTGCCAGCAGTGAAGCAACGGCTTACTATGGCTACACCTTC. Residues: CASSEATAYYGYTF.

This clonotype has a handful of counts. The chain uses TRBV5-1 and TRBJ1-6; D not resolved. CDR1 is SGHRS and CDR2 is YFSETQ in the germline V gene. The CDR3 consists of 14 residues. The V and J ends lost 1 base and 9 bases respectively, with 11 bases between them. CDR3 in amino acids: CASSLSTSGSPLHF. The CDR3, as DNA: TGCGCCAGCAGCTTGAGCACCTCTGGTTCACCCCTCCACTTT.

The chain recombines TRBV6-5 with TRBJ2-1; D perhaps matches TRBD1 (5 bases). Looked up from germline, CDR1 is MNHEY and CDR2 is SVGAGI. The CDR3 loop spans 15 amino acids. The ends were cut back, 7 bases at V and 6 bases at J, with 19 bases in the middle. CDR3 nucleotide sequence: TGTGCCAGCACCTACGTAGGGGCAGGGTCCAATGAGCAGTTCTTC. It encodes CASTYVGAGSNEQFF.

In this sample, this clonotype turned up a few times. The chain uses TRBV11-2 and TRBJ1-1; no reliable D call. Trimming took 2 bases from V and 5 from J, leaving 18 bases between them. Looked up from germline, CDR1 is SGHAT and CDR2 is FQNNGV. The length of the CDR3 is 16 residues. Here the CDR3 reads CASSLRSVTPWTEAFF. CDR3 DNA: TGTGCCAGCAGCTTACGGTCGGTAACCCCCTGGACTGAAGCTTTCTTT.

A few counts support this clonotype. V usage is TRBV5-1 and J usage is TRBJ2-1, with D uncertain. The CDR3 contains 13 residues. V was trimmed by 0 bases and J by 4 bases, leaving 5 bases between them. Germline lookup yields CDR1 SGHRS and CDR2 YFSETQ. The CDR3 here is CASSLVAYNEQFF. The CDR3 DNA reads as TGCGCCAGCAGCTTGGTTGCGTACAATGAGCAGTTCTTC.

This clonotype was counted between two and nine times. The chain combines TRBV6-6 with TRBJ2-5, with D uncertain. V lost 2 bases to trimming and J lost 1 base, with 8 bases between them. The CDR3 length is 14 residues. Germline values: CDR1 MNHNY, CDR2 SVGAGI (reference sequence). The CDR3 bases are TGTGCCAGCAGTTACGCAGATTTCCAAGAGACCCAGTACTTC. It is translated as CASSYADFQETQYF.

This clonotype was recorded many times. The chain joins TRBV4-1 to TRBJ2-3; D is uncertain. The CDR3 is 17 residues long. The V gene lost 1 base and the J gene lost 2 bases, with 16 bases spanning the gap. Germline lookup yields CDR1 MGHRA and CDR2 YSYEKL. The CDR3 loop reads CASSQGGGIESTDTQYF. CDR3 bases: TGCGCCAGCAGCCAAGGAGGCGGCATTGAGTCCACAGATACGCAGTATTTT.